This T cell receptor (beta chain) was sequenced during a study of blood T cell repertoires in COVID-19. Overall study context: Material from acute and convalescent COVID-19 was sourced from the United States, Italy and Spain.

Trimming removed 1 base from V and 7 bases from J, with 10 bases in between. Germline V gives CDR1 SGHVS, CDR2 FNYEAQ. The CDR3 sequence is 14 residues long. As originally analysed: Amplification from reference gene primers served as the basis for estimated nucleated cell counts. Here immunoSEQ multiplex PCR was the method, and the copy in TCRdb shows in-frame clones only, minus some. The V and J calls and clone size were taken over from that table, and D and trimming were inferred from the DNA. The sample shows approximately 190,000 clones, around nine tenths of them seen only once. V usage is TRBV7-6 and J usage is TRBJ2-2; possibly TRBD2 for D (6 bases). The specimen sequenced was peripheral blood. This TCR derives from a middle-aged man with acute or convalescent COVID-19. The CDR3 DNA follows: TGTGCCAGCAGCTTAGGGCGGCGGGGCGGGGAGCTGTTTTTT. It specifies CASSLGRRGGELFF.